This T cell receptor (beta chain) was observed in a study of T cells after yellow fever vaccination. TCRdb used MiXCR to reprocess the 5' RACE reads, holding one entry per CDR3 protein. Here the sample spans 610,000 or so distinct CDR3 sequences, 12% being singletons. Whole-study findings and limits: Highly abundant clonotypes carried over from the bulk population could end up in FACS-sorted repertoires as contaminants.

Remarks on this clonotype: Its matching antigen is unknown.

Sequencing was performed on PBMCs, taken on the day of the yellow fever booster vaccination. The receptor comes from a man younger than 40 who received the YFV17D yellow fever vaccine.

The CDR3 protein is CASGHRLAGGRGSEQFF. CDR3 nucleotides: TGTGCCAGCGGACATAGACTAGCGGGAGGCCGGGGGAGTGAGCAGTTCTTC. V is TRBV11-2 and J is TRBJ2-1; TRBD2 aligns across 13 bases. The germline CDR1 and CDR2 sequences are SGHAT and FQNNGV. V dropped 8 bases and J dropped 9; count of bases not matched to a gene: 16. The CDR3 consists of 17 residues.